Listed below are T cell receptor beta chains from one sample, sequenced in a study of T-cell reconstitution after alpha-beta-depleted transplantation in children. MiXCR was run by TCRdb on the PCR reads, yielding one entry per CDR3 protein. This table has approximately 490,000 distinct CDR3 sequences, 8% to 11% appearing once. The sample in question was PBMCs, obtained before TCRalphabeta/CD19-depleted stem cell transplant. These TCRs come from a child under 10 years old with inherited bone marrow failure, due to receive a stem cell transplant. Each CDR3 is given with its conserved first and last residue. D genes are given only for firm matches. Only some rows state a clone size, as once, few, many or a class for expanded clones.

>TRBV25-1|NA|many|TRBJ2-1
TGTGCCAGCAGTGAATCTGTTATAGGCGGGACGGGGTACAATGAGCAGTTCTTC
CASSESVIGGTGYNEQFF
>TRBV9|TRBD1|many|TRBJ1-4
TGTGCCAGCAGCGTAGATGGGACAGGTGGCGAAAAACTGTTTTTT
CASSVDGTGGEKLFF
>TRBV6-2/TRBV6-3|TRBD2|many|TRBJ2-7
TGTGCCAGCAGTGGGACTAGCAGGTACGAGCAGTACTTC
CASSGTSRYEQYF
>TRBV27|NA|many|TRBJ2-6
TGTGCCAGCAGTCCCAGGGGCGGTGGGGCCAACGTCCTGACTTTC
CASSPRGGGANVLTF
>TRBV2|NA|many|TRBJ2-1
TGTGCCAGCAGTGAAGTAGGAGGATCCTTAAATGAGCAGTTCTTC
CASSEVGGSLNEQFF
>TRBV7-9|NA|NA|TRBJ2-1
TGTGCCAGCAGCCTCACGGTGTTCTCCTACAATGAGCAGTTCTTC
CASSLTVFSYNEQFF
>TRBV4-1|TRBD1|few|TRBJ2-7
TGCGCCAGCAGCCAAGATGCTGACAGGGGCTCCTACGAGCAGTACTTC
CASSQDADRGSYEQYF
>TRBV7-8|TRBD2|many|TRBJ2-5
TGTGCCAGCAGCTTAGCCGCCGGACTAGCGCAAGAGACCCAGTACTTC
CASSLAAGLAQETQYF
>TRBV7-2|NA|few|TRBJ2-7
TGTGCCAGCAGCTTAGAGGGGTTAGCGAGATCCTCCCAGTACTTC
CASSLEGLARSSQYF
>TRBV20-1|NA|many|TRBJ2-1
TGCAGTGCTAGAGATAGCATTTCCTACAATGAGCAGTTCTTC
CSARDSISYNEQFF
>TRBV12-3/TRBV12-4|NA|few|TRBJ2-5
TGTGCCAGCAGCGGGACGGCCCAGAGACCCCAGTACTTC
CASSGTAQRPQYF
>TRBV29-1|TRBD1|many|TRBJ1-2
TGCAGCGTTGATCGGGACAGCTATGGCTACACCTTC
CSVDRDSYGYTF
>TRBV7-9|NA|NA|TRBJ1-3
TGTGCCAGCAGACTCCGGGACACCTCATACTCTGGAAACACCATATATTTT
CASRLRDTSYSGNTIYF
>TRBV12-3/TRBV12-4|TRBD2|NA|TRBJ2-2
TGTGCCAGCAGTTTAGCCGGGGGGTTAGGATTCGCGAACACCGGGGAGCTGTTTTTT
CASSLAGGLGFANTGELFF
>TRBV20-1|TRBD2|NA|TRBJ2-1
TGCTGTGCTAGAGATCTAGCGGGGATATCCTACAATGAGCAGTTCTTC
CCARDLAGISYNEQFF
>TRBV6-2/TRBV6-3|NA|many|TRBJ2-3
TGTGCCAGCAGTTACTGGCGGAGCGGAACAGATACGCAGTATTTT
CASSYWRSGTDTQYF
>TRBV20-1|NA|few|TRBJ1-1
TGCATAGGGGACCCAGGGGTTAGGAACACTGAAGCTTTCTTT
CIGDPGVRNTEAFF
>TRBV19|NA|many|TRBJ2-1
TGTGCCAGTAGTCCAAAGGGGGGGGGCTCCTACAATGAGCAGTTCTTC
CASSPKGGGSYNEQFF
>TRBV7-8|NA|many|TRBJ1-2
TGTGCCAGCAGCTTATTACCAGGGGAGGAAGGCTACACCTTC
CASSLLPGEEGYTF
>TRBV9|TRBD2|few|TRBJ2-1
TGTGCCAGCAGCGGATTTAGCGGGAGAGGAAATGAGCAGTTCTTC
CASSGFSGRGNEQFF
>TRBV7-6|TRBD2|NA|TRBJ2-2
TGTGCCAGCAGCTCCCGACTAGCGGGAGGGCCCGGGGATCTGTTTTTT
CASSSRLAGGPGDLFF
>TRBV5-6|NA|many|TRBJ2-5
TGTGCCAGCAGCTTGGGGCTAGCAGTAGAGACCCAGTACTTC
CASSLGLAVETQYF
>TRBV23-1|TRBD2|NA|TRBJ2-1
TGCGCCAGCAGGCCTAAATCCGGGACTAGCGGGCAGAGCTCCTACAATGAGCAGTTCTTC
CASRPKSGTSGQSSYNEQFF
>TRBV6-1|NA|many|TRBJ2-2
TGTGCCAGCAGTCATGGGACTCGCTTCGCCGGGGAGCTGTTTTTT
CASSHGTRFAGELFF
>TRBV20-1|NA|many|TRBJ2-1
TGCAGTGCTAGAGATCAAGGACTCGCGTACAATGAGCAGTTCTTC
CSARDQGLAYNEQFF
>TRBV28|NA|many|TRBJ1-1
TGTGCCAGCAGGAACAACAGAAAGGCTGAAGCTTTCTTT
CASRNNRKAEAFF
>TRBV4-3|TRBD2|many|TRBJ2-1
TGCGCCAGCAGCCAAGATCCCCTAGCGGGGTCTTACAATGAGCAGTTCTTC
CASSQDPLAGSYNEQFF
>TRBV7-9|TRBD1|NA|TRBJ2-3
TGTGCCAGCAGCTTAGTACCCCAGGGGGCTCCAGATACGCAGTATTTT
CASSLVPQGAPDTQYF
>TRBV10-3|NA|few|TRBJ2-3
TGTGCCATCAGTGATCCGGGAGCGAACACAGATACGCAGTATTTT
CAISDPGANTDTQYF
>TRBV5-5|NA|many|TRBJ1-5
TGTGCCAGCAGCTTGACGACGGCGAATCAGCCCCAGCATTTT
CASSLTTANQPQHF
>TRBV19|NA|few|TRBJ1-1
TGTGCCAGTAGTAATTTTGGGGGTATGAACACTGAAGCTTTCTTT
CASSNFGGMNTEAFF
>TRBV11-2|NA|NA|TRBJ2-7
TGTGCCAGCAGCTTTACAGAGAGCTTCTACGAGCAGTACTTC
CASSFTESFYEQYF
>TRBV29-1|NA|many|TRBJ2-1
TGCAGCGTTGAAAATAGGGTAGCGGCCCACAATGAGCAGTTCTTC
CSVENRVAAHNEQFF
>TRBV28|NA|many|TRBJ2-5
TGTGCCAGCAGTTTAAGTCCCTCAGACGGGTTAATCCAGGGGTACCAAGAGACCCAGTACTTC
CASSLSPSDGLIQGYQETQYF
>TRBV18|NA|NA|TRBJ2-3
TGTGCCAGCTCACCGGGCTTCGGTAGGGGCACAGATACGCAGTATTTT
CASSPGFGRGTDTQYF
>TRBV7-2|NA|NA|TRBJ2-7
TGTGCCAGCAGCCCAACAGGTTCACACTCCTACGAGCAGTACTTC
CASSPTGSHSYEQYF
>TRBV27|TRBD2|many|TRBJ2-7
TGTGCCAGCAGTTCGGGACTAGCGGTCGGCGAGCAGTACTTC
CASSSGLAVGEQYF
>TRBV7-9|TRBD1|many|TRBJ2-1
TGTGCCAGCAGCGGGGACAGGGTGAGTCGCAATGAGCAGTTCTTC
CASSGDRVSRNEQFF
>TRBV3-1|TRBD2|NA|TRBJ2-7
TGTGCCAGCAGCGTACTAGCGGGCTTGCAGGGGTACGAGCAGTACTTC
CASSVLAGLQGYEQYF
>TRBV28|NA|many|TRBJ1-2
TGTGCCAGCAGTCCGCCGGGACTGTCGATTGGGACTAACTATGGCTACACCTTC
CASSPPGLSIGTNYGYTF
>TRBV27|NA|many|TRBJ1-2
TGTGCCAGCAGTTCACAGGGTTTTGCCGGGCTTTATGGCTACACCTTC
CASSSQGFAGLYGYTF
>TRBV27|TRBD1|many|TRBJ2-7
TGTGCCAGCAGGGGGACAGGGTGGGTCAATCTGTACTTC
CASRGTGWVNLYF
>TRBV19|TRBD1|NA|TRBJ1-1
TGTGCCAGTAGTAGTGACAGGGAACTATCTGAAGCTTTCTTT
CASSSDRELSEAFF
>TRBV20-1|TRBD1|many|TRBJ2-1
TGCAGTGCTAGACTAAGGTTCCGGGACAGGGGGCGGAATGAGCAGTTCTTC
CSARLRFRDRGRNEQFF
>TRBV6-1|TRBD1|NA|TRBJ1-2
TGTGCCAGCAGCCTCGGGACAGGGGATGAGGGCTACACCTTC
CASSLGTGDEGYTF
>TRBV11-2|TRBD2|few|TRBJ2-3
TGTGCCAGCAGCTTAGGACTAGCGGATTCCCCAAGTGCTAGCACAGATACGCAGTATTTT
CASSLGLADSPSASTDTQYF
>TRBV5-5|NA|many|TRBJ1-4
TGTGCCAGCAGCTTGGAGGGGATTGCTAATGAAAAACTGTTTTTT
CASSLEGIANEKLFF
>TRBV29-1|NA|many|TRBJ1-4
TGCAGCGTTGAAGGTAACAGTGAAAAACTGTTTTTT
CSVEGNSEKLFF